What follows are 13 T cell receptor beta chains derived from one specimen sequenced in a study of cytotoxic CD8 clonotypes in ibrutinib-treated CLL. Sequencing used immunoSEQ multiplex PCR; TCRdb keeps in-frame clones, though not all of them. The data show approximately 320,000 clones, under 70% seen once. The input for sequencing was PBMCs, taken after 36 months of ibrutinib treatment. These receptors came from a human donor with chronic lymphocytic leukemia.

This chain uses TRBV29-1 with TRBJ2-2, with D maybe TRBD1 (6 bases). V lost 8 bases and J lost 3, with 13 bases in between. The germline V gene encodes CDR1 SQVTM and CDR2 ANQGSEA. The CDR3 loop spans 13 amino acids. CDR3 nucleotide sequence: TGCAGCTATAGGACAGATTACACCGGGGAGCTGTTTTTT. Translation: CSYRTDYTGELFF.

V is TRBV4-1 and J is TRBJ1-4; 9 bases fit TRBD1. The CDR3 length is 16 residues. CDR1 and CDR2 (germline): MGHRA, YSYEKL. The junction had 3 bases not matched to a gene; V was cut back by 0 bases and J by 4 bases. CDR3 region: CASSQEGTGINEKLFF. The CDR3 DNA reads as TGCGCCAGCAGCCAAGAGGGGACAGGGATTAATGAAAAACTGTTTTTT.

This clone appeared a few times. V is TRBV2 and J is TRBJ1-4; the D is unclear. CDR3 size: 12 residues. V was trimmed by 6 bases and J by 4 bases, leaving 6 bases between them. Per germline, CDR1 SNHLY and CDR2 FYNNEI. The CDR3 loop is CASRGSNEKLFF. CDR3 sequence (DNA): TGTGCCAGCAGAGGGAGTAATGAAAAACTGTTTTTT.

This clone was seen a few times. V gene TRBV11-3 combines with J gene TRBJ2-1; D gene uncertain. Germline V gene data show CDR1 as SGHNT and CDR2 as YENEEA. This CDR3 comprises 14 residues. Trimming removed 1 base at V and 9 bases at J, with 13 bases between. The CDR3 sequence is CASSLGRMIAEQFF. The CDR3 nucleotides read TGTGCCAGCAGCTTAGGCCGGATGATTGCTGAGCAGTTCTTC.

The rearrangement uses TRBV6-6 and TRBJ1-6; unclear D gene. V was shortened by 6 bases and J by 5 bases, with 14 bases between the two germline ends. The CDR3 is 15 amino acids. The germline gives CDR1 MNHNY, CDR2 SVGAGI (reference sequence). The CDR3 is CASSPGWDDNSPLHF. The CDR3 DNA reads as TGTGCCAGCAGCCCCGGGTGGGATGATAATTCACCCCTCCACTTT.

The genes are TRBV11-2 and TRBJ2-7; D call uncertain. Per the germline V gene, CDR1 is SGHAT and CDR2 is FQNNGV. Trimming shortened V by 0 bases and J by 6 bases, and 24 bases separated the two germline ends. This CDR3 comprises 18 residues. CDR3 sequence: CASSLDFWPTLDKGEQYF. The CDR3 nucleotides are TGTGCCAGCAGCTTAGATTTTTGGCCAACGCTTGATAAGGGCGAGCAGTACTTC. The complete variable domain, with remaining parts taken from reference TRBV11-2 and TRBJ2-7, reads EAGVAQSPRYKIIEKRQSVAFWCNPISGHATLYWYQQILGQGPKLLIQFQNNGVVDDSQLPKDRFSAERLKGVDSTLKIQPAKLEDSAVYLCASSLDFWPTLDKGEQYFGPGTRLTVT.

CDR3: CASSLAGLLNTEAFF. In nucleotides, the CDR3 is TGCGCCAGCAGCCTCGCCGGACTCCTGAACACTGAAGCTTTCTTT. This rearrangement joins TRBV4-1 to TRBJ1-1; the D is unclear. This CDR3 spans 15 amino acids. The ends were cut back, 4 bases at V and 0 bases at J, with 12 bases in the middle. Per the germline V gene, CDR1 is MGHRA and CDR2 is YSYEKL.

The chain links TRBV18 to TRBJ2-7; 7 bases agree with TRBD1. The ends lost 3 bases at V and 4 bases at J; junction bases unmatched: 6. CDR1 KGHSH and CDR2 LQKENI come from the germline V gene. CDR3 length: 14 amino acids. The CDR3 here is CASSPLAQGYEQYF. CDR3 coding DNA: TGTGCCAGCTCACCTCTCGCACAGGGGTACGAGCAGTACTTC.

The rearrangement joins TRBV29-1 to TRBJ2-7; 7 nucleotides align to TRBD1. V lost 6 bases, J lost 2 bases, and 4 bases stayed unmatched. Germline V gene sequence: CDR1 SQVTM, CDR2 ANQGSEA. The CDR3 loop spans 12 amino acids. The CDR3 loop reads CSVMGQTYEQYF. The DNA of the CDR3 is TGCAGCGTGATGGGACAGACCTACGAGCAGTACTTC.

V and J are TRBV5-1 and TRBJ2-1; 11 bases map to TRBD2. V shed 0 bases, J shed 1 base, and the junction held 3 bases outside the gene matches. CDR3 length: 17 amino acids. The germline gives CDR1 SGHRS, CDR2 YFSETQ. The CDR3 sequence is CASSLEGTSGSYNEQFF. The CDR3 region has the DNA TGCGCCAGCAGCTTGGAGGGGACTAGCGGATCCTACAATGAGCAGTTCTTC.

The chain is built from TRBV6-5 and TRBJ2-7, with D uncertain. Trimming removed 1 base from V and 3 bases from J, with 10 bases in between. Germline V gene lookup returns CDR1 MNHEY and CDR2 SVGAGI. CDR3 size: 14 residues. The CDR3 nucleotides read TGTGCCAGCAGTTACTACAAGGACGGCTACGAGCAGTACTTC. Encoded protein: CASSYYKDGYEQYF.

This clone has just a few counts. The chain couples TRBV7-3 to TRBJ1-2; 10 bases align to TRBD1. With V trimmed by 5 bases and J by 6 bases, 9 bases remained unmatched. The CDR3 is made up of 15 amino acids. Germline assignment: CDR1 SGHTA and CDR2 FQGTGA. CDR3 residues: CASSPGTGVGDGYTF. The CDR3 bases are TGTGCCAGCAGCCCTGGGACAGGGGTAGGCGATGGCTACACCTTC.

This clone was detected a few times. V and J are TRBV10-1 and TRBJ1-2, with 8 positions matching TRBD1. CDR3 size: 13 residues. Looked up from germline, CDR1 is WNHNN and CDR2 is SYGVQD (reference sequence). The J segment lost 8 bases and the V segment lost 3 bases, leaving 5 bases of the junction unmatched. The CDR3: CASSERTGNGYTF. For the CDR3, the DNA is TGCGCCAGCAGTGAAAGGACAGGGAACGGCTACACCTTC.